This T cell receptor beta chain was sequenced during a study of blood T cell repertoires in COVID-19. Study-wide context: Sources were T cells, B-cell-depleted T cells, or PBMCs; the material itself was cDNA or gDNA.

Authors' processing steps: By means of reference gene primer amplification, nucleated cell counts were estimated. The protocol was immunoSEQ multiplex PCR, while the TCRdb copy is restricted to in-frame clones and leaves out a portion. That table is the source of V, J and clone size, and D and trimming were worked out from the DNA. The sample includes around 110,000 clones, 76% of them seen just once. Enrolled during active infection, Seattle patients were then followed longitudinally. V gave up 6 bases and J gave up 2 bases, with 8 bases separating them. The CDR3 sequence is 12 residues long. The rearrangement joins TRBV12-3 or TRBV12-4 to TRBJ2-7; unclear D gene. Material for sequencing was peripheral blood. The receptor was derived from a man older than 75 with COVID-19, enrolled during active disease. CDR3 region: CASSPEAYEQYF. The CDR3 nucleotides are TGTGCCAGCAGCCCCGAGGCCTACGAGCAGTACTTC.